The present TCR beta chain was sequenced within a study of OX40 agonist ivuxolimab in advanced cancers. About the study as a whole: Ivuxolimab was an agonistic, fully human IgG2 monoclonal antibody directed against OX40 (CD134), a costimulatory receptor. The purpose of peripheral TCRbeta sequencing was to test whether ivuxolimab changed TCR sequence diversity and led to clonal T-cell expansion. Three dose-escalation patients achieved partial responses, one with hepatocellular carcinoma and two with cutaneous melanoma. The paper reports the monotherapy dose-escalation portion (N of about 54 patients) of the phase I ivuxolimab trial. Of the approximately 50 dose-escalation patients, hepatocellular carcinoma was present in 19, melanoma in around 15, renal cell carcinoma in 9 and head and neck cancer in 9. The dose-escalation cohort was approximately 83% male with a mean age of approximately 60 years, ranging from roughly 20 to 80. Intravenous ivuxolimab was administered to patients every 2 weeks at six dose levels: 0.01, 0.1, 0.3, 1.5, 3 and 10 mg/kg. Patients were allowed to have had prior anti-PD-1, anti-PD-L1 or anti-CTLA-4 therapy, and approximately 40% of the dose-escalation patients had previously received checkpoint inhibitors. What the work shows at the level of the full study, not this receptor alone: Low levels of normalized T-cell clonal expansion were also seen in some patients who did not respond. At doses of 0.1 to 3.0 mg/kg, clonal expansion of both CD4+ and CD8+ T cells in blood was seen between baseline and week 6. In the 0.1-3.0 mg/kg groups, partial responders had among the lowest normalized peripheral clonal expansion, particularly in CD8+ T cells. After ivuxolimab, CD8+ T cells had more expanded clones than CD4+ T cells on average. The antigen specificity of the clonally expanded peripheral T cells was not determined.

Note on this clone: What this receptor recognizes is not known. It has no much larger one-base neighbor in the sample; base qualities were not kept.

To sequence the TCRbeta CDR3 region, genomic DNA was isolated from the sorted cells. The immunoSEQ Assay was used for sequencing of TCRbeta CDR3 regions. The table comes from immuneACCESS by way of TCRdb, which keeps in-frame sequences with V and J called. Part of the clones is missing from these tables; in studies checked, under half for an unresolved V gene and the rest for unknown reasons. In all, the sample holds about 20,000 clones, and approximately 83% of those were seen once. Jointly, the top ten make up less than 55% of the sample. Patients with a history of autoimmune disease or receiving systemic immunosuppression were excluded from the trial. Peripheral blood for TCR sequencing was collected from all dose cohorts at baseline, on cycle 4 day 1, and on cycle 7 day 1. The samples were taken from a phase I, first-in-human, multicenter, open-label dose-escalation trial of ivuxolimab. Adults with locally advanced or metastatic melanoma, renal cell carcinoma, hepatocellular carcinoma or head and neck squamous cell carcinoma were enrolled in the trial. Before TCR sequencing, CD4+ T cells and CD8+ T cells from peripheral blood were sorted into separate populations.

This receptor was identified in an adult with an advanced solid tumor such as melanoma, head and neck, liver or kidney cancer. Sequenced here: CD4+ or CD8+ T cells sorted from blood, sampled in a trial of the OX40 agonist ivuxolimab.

CDR3 loop: CASVDWRGETQYF. In nucleotides, the sequence is TGTGCCAGCGTAGACTGGAGGGGAGAGACCCAGTACTTC. The chain is assembled from TRBV27 and TRBJ2-5; the D region possibly corresponds to TRBD2 (6 bases align). Inclusive of the bounding cysteine and phenylalanine, the CDR3 is 13 residues long. The only DNA kept is the CDR3, 39 bases in frame from the first base. CDR1 and CDR2 are read off the germline V gene (reference sequence) as MNHEY and SMNVEV. V is pared back by 8 bases and J by 4 bases, with 14 bases lying between the germline termini.